The T cell receptor beta chain described here comes from a study of vaccination and CD4 T cells after COVID-19 (dated by TCRdb to between 2021 and 2022). General notes on the study: Convalescent patients had a positive SARS-CoV-2 result on nasal swab PCR, and of these patients, fewer than ten had mild disease and one had severe disease. Post-COVID blood samples from convalescent patients were collected a median of about 100 days after diagnosis, with a range of about 35 to 161 days. Post-vaccine blood samples were taken a median of 72 days after the second vaccine dose, with a range of 14 to 241 days. The cultures were stimulated with overlapping spike peptide pools from SARS-CoV-2 and from the common cold coronaviruses HCoV-NL63, HCoV-OC43 and HCoV-229E. Control cultures used a CEFX viral epitope pool as positive control, an HIV-1 Nef peptide pool as negative control, or no peptide. Each participant got two doses of either the Pfizer-BioNTech BNT162b2 vaccine (n=8) or the Moderna mRNA-1273 vaccine (n=2). In ten to eleven COVID-19 convalescent patients and a few infection-naive healthy vaccine recipients, researchers compared the spike-specific CD4+ TCR repertoire from before mRNA vaccination with the repertoire from after. The convalescent cohort included six males and four females, with two Hispanic individuals, seven Caucasians, two Asians and one multiracial person.

Findings and caveats that apply to the study as a whole: Relatively few convalescent patients were included in the study, and early timepoints after natural infection were not analyzed. Although the median number of SARS-CoV-2-reactive clonotypes went up from more than 20 after infection to around 39 after vaccination, the increase was not significant. In convalescent patients, nearly all vaccine-specific clones (304 of 307) were found to be mono-reactive for SARS-CoV-2 spike rather than cross-reactive with common cold coronaviruses. Among the post-vaccine SARS-CoV-2-reactive clones in convalescent patients, a median around 86% showed up only after vaccination, which suggests vaccine-specific priming.

According to the study, the label for this sample's treatment or condition signals: approximately nine-day PBMC culture with coronavirus spike peptide pools or control peptides (ViraFEST assay). To expand antigen-specific T cells with peptide pools and then pick out the expanded clonotypes through TCR sequencing, the study relied on the ViraFEST assay. The positive SARS-CoV-2 PCR tests of the convalescent patients were dated from March to December 2020, before the Alpha, Beta and Delta variants emerged in the United States. Each well held around 2 million PBMCs cultured with roughly 10 ug/ml peptide pools in IMDM containing approximately 5% human AB serum and 9 to 10 IU/ml IL-2. On days 3 and 7, half of the culture medium was replaced with fresh IL-2-containing medium. CD4+ T cells were isolated after roughly nine days of culture through negative selection using the EasySep CD4+ T cell isolation kit. Ficoll-Paque Plus gradient centrifugation was used to isolate PBMCs from whole blood, and the isolated PBMCs were then either used fresh or cryopreserved at -140C. Each culture condition was generally run in triplicate wells.

This clonotype was picked up a small number of times. Its recognized antigen is unknown. No base quality values were provided; no much bigger clone lies one nucleotide off. Between the V and J ends, shortened by 0 bases and 0 bases respectively, the junction contains 15 bases. The germline V gene (reference sequence) gives CDR1 as DFQATT and CDR2 as SNEGSKA. The CDR3 goes from the cysteine to the phenylalanine over 16 residues. The sequence is cut down to CDR3 DNA, 48 bases in frame from base 1. The receptor library was made with PCR. DNA from cultured CD4+ T cells was subjected to TCR sequencing with the Oncomine TCR Beta short-read assay at the Johns Hopkins FTIC core. Genomic DNA was extracted from the cultured CD4+ T cells with the QIAamp micro DNA kit. Oncomine TCR Beta libraries made from cultured CD4+ T cells were pooled using unique dual indexes and sequenced on an Illumina iSeq 100. Per the original workflow: Non-productive sequences were removed, and CDR3s that did not start with C, did not end with F or W, or were shorter than 7 amino acids were discarded. Antigen-specific clonotypes were identified using the MANAFEST web application through comparison of peptide-stimulated wells with reference and other culture wells. Positive clones required FDR below 0.05, an odds ratio above 5, and productive frequency above 0.1% in at least two of three replicate wells. A clonotype counted as cross-reactive if it showed significant expansion both in the SARS-CoV-2 spike wells and in at least one common cold coronavirus spike condition. Similarity between CDR3 sequences was evaluated in R version 3.6.1 using Levenshtein distances (stringdist) and unrooted phylogenetic trees (ape). TCRdb passed the public sequencing reads through fastp at Q25 and MiXCR, retaining productive beta sequences. Entries are consolidated by CDR3 protein sequence, retaining the most common genes and DNA. None of the V and J calls come from the authors' own analysis; TCRdb made them. The sample profile shows about 15,000 distinct CDR3 sequences; approximately 73% of them were found once. Roughly 5% of the sample is held by the ten biggest clonotypes.

Sequencing used CD4+ T cells from blood, cultured in vitro. The TCR comes from a human donor who had recovered from COVID-19. The rearrangement combines TRBV20-1 with TRBJ2-7; the D segment cannot be called with confidence. For the CDR3, the sequence is CSARDPVLRVSYEQYF. The sequence in DNA is TGCAGTGCTAGAGACCCGGTGTTAAGGGTCTCCTACGAGCAGTACTTC.